This T cell receptor (beta chain) is from a study of human T cells and chemical hapten exposure. The wider study: Alopecia areata, totalis or universalis affected patients who were mostly female.

This clonotype has only a few counts. CDR3 length: 11 amino acids. Trimming took off 1 base at V and 8 bases at J, with 7 bases between the two ends. Germline V gene lookup returns CDR1 DFQATT and CDR2 SNEGSKA (reference sequence). Described time point: patch test 1, 2 weeks after DPC sensitization. Documented treatment: therapeutic diphenylcyclopropenone sensitization with weekly scalp DPC. TCRdb itself ran the RACE reads through MiXCR, one entry per CDR3 protein. The sample carries around 120,000 distinct CDR3 sequences, roughly an eighth recorded once. This receptor was taken from a man between 18 and 35 years old with alopecia areata. Some clones in this sample may be carry-over from other donors' samples. The source material was whole blood, sampled in connection with sensitization to the hapten diphenylcyclopropenone (DPC). The genes are TRBV20-1 and TRBJ2-3, with D uncertain. DNA of the CDR3: TGCAGTGCTAGAGCTCAGCGTACGCAGTATTTT. Translating it yields CSARAQRTQYF.